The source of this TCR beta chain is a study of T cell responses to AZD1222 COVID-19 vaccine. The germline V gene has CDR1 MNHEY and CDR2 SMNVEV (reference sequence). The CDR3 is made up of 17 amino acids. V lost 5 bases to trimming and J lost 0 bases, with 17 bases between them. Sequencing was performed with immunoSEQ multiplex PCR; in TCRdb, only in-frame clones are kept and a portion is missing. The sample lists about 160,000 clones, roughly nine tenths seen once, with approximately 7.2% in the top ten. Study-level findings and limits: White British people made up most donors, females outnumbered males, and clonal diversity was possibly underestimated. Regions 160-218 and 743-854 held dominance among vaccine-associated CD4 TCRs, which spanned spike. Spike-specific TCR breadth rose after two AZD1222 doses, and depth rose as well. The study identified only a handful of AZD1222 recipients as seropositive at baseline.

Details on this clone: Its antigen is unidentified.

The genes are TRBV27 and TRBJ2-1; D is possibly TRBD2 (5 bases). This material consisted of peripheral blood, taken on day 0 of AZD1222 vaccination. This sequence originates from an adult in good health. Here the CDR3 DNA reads TGTGCCAGCAGTCTCTGGGGAAGAGGGAGCTCCTACAATGAGCAGTTCTTC. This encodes CASSLWGRGSSYNEQFF.